These 28 T cell receptor beta chains were sequenced from one sample in a study of Graves' ophthalmopathy and Graves' hyperthyroidism (dated by TCRdb to 2016 to 2018). The data were produced on an Illumina HiSeq 2000. For repertoire sequencing, the TCR beta CDR3 regions were amplified from RNA transcripts. A first-round RT-PCR used HTBI primers with the Qiagen OneStep RT-PCR kit, followed by a second-round multiplex PCR, size selection and purification. TCRdb cleaned the public reads at Q25 with fastp, built clones with MiXCR and kept in-frame beta chains. Entries that share a CDR3 protein sequence are merged under the most common genes and DNA. The sample table holds about 740,000 distinct CDR3 sequences, of which about 44% were seen once. The ten largest clonotypes hold 44% of the sample. Input material: peripheral blood. Every receptor here comes from an adult man with Graves' ophthalmopathy.

This clonotype was counted ten times or more. This chain joins TRBV29-1 and TRBJ1-2; tentative D call: TRBD1 (6 bases). CDR1 and CDR2 from the germline V gene are SQVTM and ANQGSEA. This CDR3 spans 12 amino acids. V was trimmed by 3 bases and J by 7 bases, leaving 12 bases between them. CDR3 in amino acids: CSVEGGAGGYTF. CDR3 bases: TGCAGCGTTGAGGGGGGCGCGGGTGGCTACACCTTC.

The chain carries TRBV9 and TRBJ2-7; TRBD1 is a possible D gene (6 bases). The length of the CDR3 is 15 residues. Trimming shortened V by 4 bases and J by 3 bases, and 17 bases separated the two germline ends. Per the germline V gene, CDR1 is SGDLS and CDR2 is YYNGEE. The CDR3 nucleotides read TGTGCCAGCAGCCATACCTTGGGGGCGATCTACGAGCAGTACTTC. It codes for CASSHTLGAIYEQYF. The full variable domain, with the rest looked up from reference TRBV9 and TRBJ2-7, is DSGVTQTPKHLITATGQRVTLRCSPRSGDLSVYWYQQSLDQGLQFLIQYYNGEERAKGNILERFSAQQFPDLHSELNLSSLELGDSALYFCASSHTLGAIYEQYFGPGTRLTVT.

The chain uses TRBV20-1 and TRBJ1-1, with TRBD1 as a possible D gene (5 bases). The CDR3 spans 12 residues. Germline V gives CDR1 DFQATT, CDR2 SNEGSKA (reference sequence). This chain's CDR3 is CSLDGGSTEAFF. The DNA of the CDR3 is TGCAGCCTAGACGGGGGGTCCACTGAAGCTTTCTTT.

The V gene is TRBV5-1, the J gene TRBJ2-3; 13 bases fit TRBD2. The germline V gene encodes CDR1 SGHRS and CDR2 YFSETQ. The CDR3 contains 16 residues. Trimming cost V 0 bases and J 6 bases; bases outside gene matches: 4. The CDR3 DNA follows: TGCGCCAGCAGCTTGGGGACTAGCGGGAGTGGGGATACGCAGTATTTT. It codes for CASSLGTSGSGDTQYF.

The rearrangement uses TRBV4-2 and TRBJ1-2; 8 positions match TRBD1. Germline CDR1 LGHNA, CDR2 YNFKEQ. The CDR3 has 15 amino acids. V dropped 1 base and J dropped 3; count of bases not matched to a gene: 4. CDR3 loop: CASSQGTGFDYGYTF. The CDR3 nucleotides are TGTGCCAGCAGCCAAGGGACAGGGTTTGACTATGGCTACACCTTC.

The V call is TRBV5-4, the J call TRBJ2-7; D might be TRBD1 or TRBD2, each matching 5 bases. V was trimmed by 5 bases and J by 6 bases, leaving 18 bases between them. The germline gives CDR1 SGHNT, CDR2 YYREEE (reference sequence). CDR3 length equals 14 residues. CDR3 coding DNA: TGTGCCAGCAGTTTTATCGGGACCGGCCTCGAGCAGTACTTC. Protein: CASSFIGTGLEQYF.

With regard to this clonotype: A junction boundary mismatches the germline segment, possibly from a read error. V is TRBV7-2 and J is TRBJ2-7, with 12 positions matching TRBD2. This CDR3 has 16 amino acids. The germline V gene encodes CDR1 SGHTA and CDR2 FQGNSA. The CDR3 region has the DNA TGTGCCAGCAGCGAAAGACTAGCGGGAGCAGGCGGGGAGCTGTACTTC. Translation: CASSERLAGAGGELYF.

On this clonotype: This may stem from a read error, because a much larger clone lies one nucleotide away. J is TRBJ1-2 and V is TRBV2; TRBD1 is a possible D gene (6 bases). V was cut by 0 bases and J by 8 bases, with 16 bases left in between. This CDR3 comprises 15 residues. Per germline, CDR1 SNHLY and CDR2 FYNNEI. CDR3 sequence reads: CASSEAISQGYGYTF. CDR3 coding DNA: TGTGCCAGCAGTGAAGCGATAAGCCAGGGGTACGGCTACACCTTC.

This chain uses TRBV10-3 with TRBJ2-7; either TRBD1 or TRBD2 may fit D (5 bases each). Trimming took off 5 bases at V and 2 bases at J, with 16 bases between the two ends. This CDR3 region has 15 residues. Per the germline V gene, CDR1 is ENHRY and CDR2 is SYGVKD. The CDR3 DNA follows: TGTGCCATCAGTTCAGACCGGGACGTAGCCTACGAGCAGTACTTC. Translating it yields CAISSDRDVAYEQYF.

The J gene is TRBJ1-2, the V gene TRBV6-5, with 7 bases lining up with TRBD1. With V trimmed by 4 bases and J by 6 bases, 14 bases remained unmatched. Germline V gives CDR1 MNHEY, CDR2 SVGAGI. The CDR3 runs 16 residues. CDR3 loop: CASSSRRRQGGDGYTF. For the CDR3, the DNA is TGTGCCAGCAGTTCGAGACGGCGACAGGGCGGGGATGGCTACACCTTC.

This rearrangement joins TRBV5-4 to TRBJ2-5; D perhaps matches TRBD2 (5 bases). V was pared by 1 base and J by 0 bases, with 19 bases between. The CDR3 covers 18 residues. The germline CDR1 and CDR2 sequences are SGHNT and YYREEE (reference sequence). CDR3 sequence: CASSLPPSGLKYQETQYF. CDR3 nucleotide sequence: TGTGCCAGCAGCTTGCCGCCGAGCGGACTTAAGTACCAAGAGACCCAGTACTTC.

This clonotype showed up just once. Just one base apart from a much larger clone, this may be a read error. The conserved closing phenylalanine or tryptophan is absent in this CDR3, likely reflecting a read error. The rearrangement links TRBV20-1 to TRBJ2-6, with D uncertain. Germline V lookup: CDR1 DFQATT, CDR2 SNEGSKA (reference sequence). V was cut by 6 bases and J by 4 bases, with 13 bases left in between. There are 14 residues in the CDR3. The DNA for the CDR3 is TGCAGTGCCCCAGATTTCTCCGGGGCCAACGTCCTGACTCTC. This codes for CSAPDFSGANVLTL.

This clonotype was seen ten or more times. V gene TRBV12-3 or TRBV12-4 combines with J gene TRBJ2-2; D unresolved. The CDR3 contains 13 residues. Trimming took off 5 bases at V and 9 bases at J, with 13 bases between the two ends. The CDR3 here is CASSPQLGWELFF. CDR3 nucleotide sequence: TGTGCCAGCAGTCCCCAACTGGGGTGGGAGCTGTTTTTT.

This rearrangement joins TRBV2 to TRBJ2-5; 9 bases map to TRBD1. The CDR3 has 16 residues. V was pared by 6 bases and J by 0 bases, with 8 bases of the junction left unmatched. Germline CDR1 and CDR2: SNHLY and FYNNEI. CDR3 amino acids: CASREGDRAYQETQYF. The CDR3 bases are TGTGCCAGCAGGGAGGGGGACAGGGCCTACCAAGAGACCCAGTACTTC. The full variable domain, rest sourced from reference TRBV2 and TRBJ2-5, is EPEVTQTPSHQVTQMGQEVILRCVPISNHLYFYWYRQILGQKVEFLVSFYNNEISEKSEIFDDQFSVERPDGSNFTLKIRSTKLEDSAMYFCASREGDRAYQETQYFGPGTRLLVL.

About this clonotype: A much larger clone is a single base away; this may be a read error. The chain joins TRBV10-1 to TRBJ2-7; D is ambiguous. The CDR3 is 14 amino acids. Per the germline V gene, CDR1 is WNHNN and CDR2 is SYGVQD (reference sequence). V shed 0 bases and J shed 5 bases, with 11 bases lying between them. CDR3 protein: CASSESPERDEQYF. DNA of the CDR3: TGCGCCAGCAGTGAGTCCCCCGAGAGAGACGAGCAGTACTTC.

This clonotype was seen only a few times. The gene calls are TRBV10-2 and TRBJ1-2; no clear D gene. The CDR3 covers 18 residues. The germline V gene encodes CDR1 WSHSY and CDR2 SAAADI. V lost 0 bases and J 1 base, leaving 18 bases between the germline ends. Written as DNA, the CDR3 is TGCGCCAGCAGTGAGTCGGAGGAACTGGGTGTTGTTAACTATGGCTACACCTTC. Translation gives CASSESEELGVVNYGYTF.

This clonotype was observed a handful of times. V is TRBV24-1 and J is TRBJ2-5; 7 nucleotides align to TRBD2. V was pared by 3 bases and J by 2 bases, with 5 bases of the junction left unmatched. The CDR3 spans 15 residues. CDR1 is KGHDR and CDR2 is SFDVKD in the germline V gene. CDR3 region: CATSDKRGLQETQYF. The CDR3 DNA sequence: TGTGCCACCAGTGATAAGCGGGGCCTACAAGAGACCCAGTACTTC.

This clonotype was seen ten or more times. V gene TRBV2 combines with J gene TRBJ1-2; D gene ambiguous. The V and J ends lost 6 bases and 8 bases respectively, with 13 bases between them. The CDR3 totals 12 residues. The germline V gene has CDR1 SNHLY and CDR2 FYNNEI. The CDR3 nucleotides are TGTGCCAGCAGGTCGGGGTACGAGGGCTACACCTTC. Protein sequence: CASRSGYEGYTF.

V usage is TRBV29-1 and J usage is TRBJ2-7, with D perhaps assigned TRBD1 or TRBD2 (5 bases each). This CDR3 is 14 amino acids long. V gave up 6 bases and J gave up 4 bases, with 19 bases separating them. Germline CDR1 and CDR2: SQVTM and ANQGSEA. The CDR3 sequence is CSVGPTRGTYEQYF. CDR3 in DNA: TGCAGCGTAGGACCGACGAGGGGCACTTACGAGCAGTACTTC.

This clonotype appeared many times. V usage is TRBV2 and J usage is TRBJ1-2, with 8 bases that match TRBD1. Trimming took 6 bases from V and 2 from J; bases not matched to a gene: 8. The CDR3 covers 15 residues. The germline CDR1 and CDR2 sequences are SNHLY and FYNNEI. The CDR3 is CASRLGQGQNYGYTF. Here the CDR3 DNA reads TGTGCCAGCAGGCTTGGACAGGGTCAAAACTATGGCTACACCTTC.

This clonotype was observed a handful of times. The rearrangement links TRBV19 to TRBJ2-2; D is uncertain. Trimming took 3 bases from V and 4 from J, leaving 6 bases between them. CDR1 is LNHDA, CDR2 SQIVND, per germline (reference sequence). This CDR3 region has 13 residues. The chain's CDR3 is CASSITRTGELFF. For the CDR3, the DNA is TGTGCCAGTAGTATTACCCGCACCGGGGAGCTGTTTTTT.

This clonotype was detected only a few times. This rearrangement joins TRBV7-6 to TRBJ1-3; no clear D gene. Deletions cut 2 bases from V and 0 bases from J, with 20 bases between. The germline V gene has CDR1 SGHVS and CDR2 FNYEAQ. The CDR3 is 19 amino acids. The CDR3 nucleotides read TGTGCCAGCAGCTTAAAGTCGAGGGAGGATCCCCTCTCTGGAAACACCATATATTTT. It is translated as CASSLKSREDPLSGNTIYF.

This clonotype was seen a few times. The gene calls are TRBV9 and TRBJ1-2; D perhaps matches TRBD1 (6 bases). The CDR3 spans 15 residues. In germline, CDR1 is SGDLS, CDR2 YYNGEE. Between the trimmed V and J ends, which lost 3 bases and 4 bases, there was a span of 16 bases. The CDR3 nucleotides read TGTGCCAGCAGCGCCGGGAGGGGGGGCACCTATGGCTACACCTTC. Translating it yields CASSAGRGGTYGYTF. The complete variable domain, with remaining parts taken from reference TRBV9 and TRBJ1-2, reads DSGVTQTPKHLITATGQRVTLRCSPRSGDLSVYWYQQSLDQGLQFLIQYYNGEERAKGNILERFSAQQFPDLHSELNLSSLELGDSALYFCASSAGRGGTYGYTFGSGTRLTVV.

The chain is built from TRBV15 and TRBJ1-6; D might be TRBD1 (5 bases). Trimming took 3 bases from V and 3 from J, leaving 12 bases between them. The CDR3 is made up of 16 amino acids. The V gene's germline CDR1 is LNHNV and CDR2 YYDKDF (reference sequence). The chain's CDR3 is CATSSAGGSYNSPLHF. CDR3 coding DNA: TGTGCCACCAGCAGTGCTGGGGGGAGCTATAATTCACCCCTCCACTTT.

In the case of this clonotype: A clone one base away is much larger, so this may be a read error. The CDR3 is CAISRGPNEKLLF. The DNA for the CDR3 is TGTGCCATCAGCAGGGGTCCTAATGAAAAACTGCTTTTT. The chain carries TRBV10-3 and TRBJ1-4; D is possibly TRBD1 (6 bases). Germline V gene lookup returns CDR1 ENHRY and CDR2 SYGVKD. The length of the CDR3 is 13 residues.

This clonotype was seen only a few times. The chain has TRBV20-1 and TRBJ2-7; D perhaps matches TRBD2 (6 bases). Looked up from germline, CDR1 is DFQATT and CDR2 is SNEGSKA (reference sequence). This CDR3 has 13 amino acids. Trimming took 3 bases from V and 3 from J, leaving 12 bases between them. Here the CDR3 DNA reads TGCAGTGCTAGGGGCAGGGAGGTCTACGAGCAGTACTTC. Its protein product is CSARGREVYEQYF.

The J gene is TRBJ1-2, the V gene TRBV10-3; TRBD1 matches 8 bases. Germline CDR1 and CDR2: ENHRY and SYGVKD. The CDR3 length is 15 residues. V lost 10 bases to trimming and J lost 3 bases; unmatched junction nucleotides: 13. In DNA, the CDR3 is TGTGCCAGCAGGCTGGACAGGGACTACGACTATGGCTACACCTTC. Its protein product is CASRLDRDYDYGYTF.

This clonotype was detected a few times. This sequence joins TRBV7-9 and TRBJ1-2, with unresolved D. The CDR3 is 14 amino acids. The ends were cut back, 5 bases at V and 5 bases at J, with 15 bases in the middle. Germline V gene sequence: CDR1 SEHNR, CDR2 FQNEAQ (reference sequence). CDR3: CASSPTRIRYGYTF. The CDR3, as DNA: TGTGCCAGCAGCCCAACACGGATAAGATATGGCTACACCTTC.